The entry below describes one TCR beta chain. Its antigen is still unknown. It has no much larger one-base neighbor in the sample; base qualities were not kept. The library came from the immunoSEQ multiplex PCR assay. A mixture of 60 forward primers for TCR Vbeta segments and 13 reverse primers for TCR Jbeta segments was used in the multiplex PCR. The CDR3 region of rearranged TCR beta genes was amplified from genomic DNA by a multiplex PCR assay. On the Illumina HiSeq System, the amplified TCR beta libraries were sequenced as 87-base-pair reads. For the original study's pipeline: A later analysis tallied 75 million to 85 million unique TCR beta chains across the 650 to 750 repertoires, and approximately 12 million of those chains were shared by two or more donors. Raw reads were error-corrected and collapsed into unique sequences by a nearest-neighbor algorithm in which closely related sequences were merged to remove PCR and sequencing errors. CDR3 sequences were aligned to IMGT reference sequences to assign V, D and J gene segments. For a sequence to be retained, at least a six-nucleotide match to both a V gene segment and a J gene segment was required. Rearrangements were classified as productive when the CDR3 lacked stop codons and remained in frame with V and J, and all other rearrangements were classified as non-productive. CDR3 was defined according to IMGT convention as the region running from the second conserved V-encoded cysteine to the conserved J-encoded phenylalanine. The earlier analysis of roughly 590 of the donors excluded sequences that lacked an unambiguous match to a single V gene segment. An earlier analysis of several hundred of the donors called V segments functional above 56.7% productive rearrangements and segregating when the between-donor standard deviation exceeded 5%. A statistical classification framework was developed to diagnose cytomegalovirus status using the catalog of TCR beta chain sequences. V and J gene assignment, in a later analysis, came from comparing TCR nucleotide sequences with IMGT/GENE-DB human TR gene sequences. A later analysis assigned CDR3 sequences and most-parsimonious VDJ recombination scenarios with the TCRdist pipeline. In a later analysis, each TCR beta chain was defined by its CDR3 amino acid sequence together with its V-gene family, and reads without a unique V-gene family were excluded. In a later analysis, 450 to 600 highly shared, low-generation-probability nucleotide sequences were removed to address suspected cross-contamination and a sequencing artifact. In a later analysis, a clonal expansion index for each public chain was calculated from normalized within-repertoire ranks of inferred template counts. In a later analysis, generation probabilities were computed with a VDJ recombination model fitted to out-of-frame rearrangements, and the resulting probabilities were checked against IGoR. A later analysis scored TCR-TCR, TCR-HLA and TCR-CMV co-occurrence with hypergeometric tests, applying a repertoire-size bias correction to TCR pairs. False discovery rates were estimated in a later analysis by permuting HLA or CMV assignments 20 times. In a later analysis, co-occurring TCRs were grouped with DBSCAN, and TCRdist sequence similarity was added when clustering was performed within HLA-allele-positive subsets. Co-occurrence clustering excluded repertoires with fewer than 30,000 or more than 120,000 public chains, plus five with anomalous nucleotide sharing. TCRdb obtained this table from immuneACCESS and retained in-frame rearrangements with V and J assigned. These tables miss some clones; where compared with another copy, unresolved V genes account for less than half of the shortfall, and the remainder is unexplained. Clone size and V and J calls were adopted from that table, with D and trimming inferred from the DNA. The sample has some 150,000 clones on record, 87% of them singletons. 0.65% to 0.9% of the sample comes from the top ten.

This entry comes from a study of cytomegalovirus exposure and HLA in healthy donors (dated by TCRdb to about 2017). Regarding the study in general: An earlier analysis of approximately 640 of the donors reported about 250 Gb of sequence data and approximately 110 million unique TCR beta sequences from 150 million to 200 million T cells. Roughly 5 DR-DQ haplotypes were handled as single units for association and clustering because linkage in the cohort was strong. An earlier analysis of fewer than 700 of the donors applied high-throughput TCR beta sequencing to assess whether each TCR beta V gene segment acted as functional or pseudogenic. About 300 gigabases of sequencing data and 70 million to 100 million unique TCR sequences were included in an early release covering 550 to 800 HLA-typed donors. The study aimed to test whether signatures of past pathogen exposure could be identified by cataloging public T cell receptors. HLA typing included class I and class II loci at four-digit resolution. Every discovery cohort repertoire had been produced on one sequencing platform. The study combined high-throughput TCR immunosequencing, statistical association of individual TCRs with disease status, and machine learning to predict cytomegalovirus infection status. Among the roughly 400 genotyped donors, about 85% belonged to the genetic ancestry cluster associated with self-reported Caucasian donors. Across about 370 genotyped donors of the cohort, an average of approximately 240,000 unique TCR beta nucleotide sequences per donor were sequenced, and roughly 17% of those sequences were non-productive. The number of donors typed differed by locus, with about 629-640 for A, B, C, DRB1 and DQB1, roughly 520 for DQA1, over 600 for DPA1, and some 440 for DPB1. Using immunosequencing, the study profiled T cell repertoires from fewer than 700 subjects and related those repertoires to cytomegalovirus serostatus. A later genetic analysis took genome-wide SNP genotypes for about three fifths of the 666 donors and used that subset as a discovery cohort. Donor age, sex, ethnicity and CMV serostatus were compiled together with the repertoire data. A later analysis re-analyzed previously published TCR beta repertoires from 550 to 700 donors and added high-resolution HLA genotyping to study TCR occurrence patterns. The later analysis used no new phenotypic data to find candidate immune exposures, relying instead on TCR beta sequences and their occurrence across donors. Besides the first cohort of 666 subjects, a separate validation cohort made up of over 95 different subjects was used. Study-wide conclusions, independent of this receptor: The 87-base-pair reads could not distinguish some IMGT-functional V segments, including TRBV6-2 and TRBV6-3, so those segments were excluded. A cluster of highly shared sequence variants was judged likely to represent a technical artifact of the sequencing pipeline. When HLA alleles, especially DR and DQ, strongly co-occurred, TCR associations were difficult to assign to individual alleles. According to a later analysis, TCR association rates differed among HLA loci, with DRB1 alleles showing the most associated TCRs and HLA-C alleles showing the fewest. According to a later analysis, parvovirus B19, influenza, CMV and Epstein-Barr virus appeared linked to several top co-occurrence clusters. Most TCR sequences were observed very rarely across donors, whereas some public TCRs were present in many individuals. A few of the identified cytomegalovirus-associated TCR beta chains were confirmed in vitro to be specific for cytomegalovirus antigens. Sequencing depth was assumed to be roughly uniform across donors in the presence/absence analyses, though that assumption may not hold. A further reported finding was that TCR beta sequences accurately predicted the HLA-A and HLA-B alleles for most subjects in the first cohort. HLA typing was unavailable for some donors at each locus, so association tests used only the typed subset. Specific HLA alleles were associated with 16,951 TCR beta sequences at a false discovery rate of 0.05 in a later analysis. CMV serostatus was the only immune exposure information available for the cohort. It was suggested by the authors that the approach could potentially be generalized to other disease states and immunological phenotypes. A later analysis found that HLA-associated TCR beta chains were more clonally expanded and had lower generation probabilities than equally common non-associated chains. In a later genetic analysis, fewer N-insertions in productive TCRs were reported among donors in an Asian-associated ancestry cluster than the roughly 700-donor mean. According to a later analysis, most CMV-associated TCR beta chains appeared to be HLA-restricted, and the HLA associations seemed to be driven largely by CMV exposure. Because counts were too low, some 17 rarely observed V segments, including chromosome 9 orphons, were excluded from the earlier analysis of around 590 of the donors. The classifier was reported to diagnose cytomegalovirus status with high specificity and sensitivity in both the original and validation cohorts. Linkage disequilibrium might explain the correlated functional status among segregating V segments, but an unknown experimental factor could not be excluded. An association between a missense DCLRE1C variant and V-gene and J-gene trimming of TCR beta chains was found in a later genetic analysis and replicated in an independent cohort. In this cohort, only TCR beta chains were sequenced, and detectable features were limited by the absence of alpha or paired-chain data. In an earlier analysis of some 640 of the donors, most TCR beta V segments were observed in productive rearrangements about 90% or about 30% of the time, broadly matching IMGT annotations. The study listed 150 to 200 TCR beta chains as associated with cytomegalovirus.

The cohort consisted of fewer than 700 healthy bone marrow donors. Cohort members were all nominally healthy when sampled, although unrecorded immune exposures were likely present. The donor tested CMV seronegative and was one of the 352 seronegative cohort members. A peripheral blood sample was provided by each donor, and peripheral blood mononuclear cells were used for TCR beta sequencing. Genomic DNA extraction from the blood cell samples was performed with the Qiagen DNeasy Blood Extraction Kit. From a lookup of the germline V gene, CDR1 and CDR2 are MDHEN and SYDVKM. V sheds 3 bases and J sheds 6 bases, leaving 9 bases between their ends. Inclusive of the bounding cysteine and phenylalanine, the CDR3 is 13 residues long. Only the CDR3 DNA stays, 39 bases, in frame from base 1.

The chain joins TRBV28 to TRBJ2-1, with the D gene too uncertain to name. Specimen: PBMCs. The TCR sequence derives from a woman aged 25 to 45 in good health and CMV-seronegative. This receptor carries the CDR3 CASSLASSNEQFF. The DNA sequence is given as TGTGCCAGCAGTTTGGCTAGTTCCAATGAGCAGTTCTTC. The full variable domain, with segments outside the CDR3 supplied by the reference TRBV28 and TRBJ2-1 proteins, appears as DVKVTQSSRYLVKRTGEKVFLECVQDMDHENMFWYRQDPGLGLRLIYFSYDVKMKEKGDIPEGYSVSREKKERFSLILESASTNQTSMYLCASSLASSNEQFFGPGTRLTVL.